Listed below are T cell receptor beta chains from one sample, sequenced in a study of T cell repertoires in cytomegalovirus infection. TCRdb analysed the reads with MiXCR anew, one entry per CDR3 protein. The sample holds about 500,000 distinct CDR3 sequences, roughly a third seen once. These receptors have no known antigen. Sequenced here: cultured PBMCs, sampled from culture after CMV antigen stimulation. The receptors shown here come from a human donor in good health (CMV status not recorded). Some clones in this sample may be carry-over from other donors' samples. Each CDR3 is given with its conserved first and last residue. A D gene is named only where the DNA matches it firmly. Where a row states a size, it is once, few, many or the class of an expanded clone; other rows omit it.

V,size,J,D,DNA,CDR3
TRBV6-6,once,TRBJ2-7,NA,TGTGCCAGCAGTGCCCTGGGAGGGGGAATCGACGAGCAGTACTTC,CASSALGGGIDEQYF
TRBV12-3/TRBV12-4,NA,TRBJ2-5,NA,TGTGCCAGCAGTTCATGGAGTGACCAAGAGACCCAGTACTTC,CASSSWSDQETQYF
TRBV11-2,NA,TRBJ2-5,NA,TGTGCCAGCAGCTTAAACGCCGAAGTGACCCAGTACTTC,CASSLNAEVTQYF
TRBV2,NA,TRBJ2-1,NA,TGTGCCAGCAGGGGCAACAGGCGCCCGGCCCCCCGTTCCTACAATGAGCAGTTCTTC,CASRGNRRPAPRSYNEQFF
TRBV5-6,few,TRBJ2-5,TRBD2,TGTGCCAGCAGCAGGCTAGCGGGAGTCCCCAGGGAGACCCAGTACTTC,CASSRLAGVPRETQYF
TRBV7-9,NA,TRBJ2-1,NA,TGTGCCAGCAGCTCCTACCGAGGGTACAATGAGCAGTTCTTC,CASSSYRGYNEQFF
TRBV7-6,NA,TRBJ1-3,NA,TGTGCCAGCAGCTCCTCACCGGACGGGAGCTCTGGAAACACCATATATTTT,CASSSSPDGSSGNTIYF
TRBV25-1,once,TRBJ2-1,TRBD2,TGTGCCAGCGGGCGACTAGCGGGAGGAAATGAGCAGTTCTTC,CASGRLAGGNEQFF
TRBV7-2,many,TRBJ2-2,TRBD2,TGTGCCAGCAGCTTAGGAGGAACTAGCGTGAACACCGGGGAGCTGTTTTTT,CASSLGGTSVNTGELFF
TRBV7-2,many,TRBJ2-3,NA,TGTGCCAGCAGCCAACCCGGGAGCCCGAGGGGCGCAGATACGCAGTATTTT,CASSQPGSPRGADTQYF
TRBV12-3/TRBV12-4,once,TRBJ2-5,TRBD2,TGTGCCAGCAGTTTATGGGTAGCGGGAGGCCGGTACCAAGAGACCCAGTACTTC,CASSLWVAGGRYQETQYF
TRBV6-2/TRBV6-3,few,TRBJ2-3,TRBD2,TGTGCCAGCAGTAAGACTAGCGGGTTTAGCACAGATACGCAGTATTTT,CASSKTSGFSTDTQYF
TRBV7-2,few,TRBJ2-3,NA,TGTGCCAGCAGCTTTGGACGGTCAGGGGATACGCAGTATTTT,CASSFGRSGDTQYF
TRBV27,NA,TRBJ2-2,TRBD2,TGTGCCAGCAGTTTAATAGGGACTATCAACACCGGGGAGCTGTTTTTT,CASSLIGTINTGELFF
TRBV6-1,NA,TRBJ1-1,TRBD1,TGTGCCAGCAGGACAGGGGGCGCCTCGGGCGGTGAAGCTTTCTTT,CASRTGGASGGEAFF
TRBV12-3/TRBV12-4,many,TRBJ1-4,NA,TGTGCCAGCACCGATGGGACTCCGAATGAAAAACTGTTTTTT,CASTDGTPNEKLFF
TRBV27,NA,TRBJ1-1,NA,TGTGCCAGCAGCGTCAAGACGGGACAAACTGAAGCTTTCTTT,CASSVKTGQTEAFF
TRBV7-2,many,TRBJ2-1,NA,TGTGCCAGCAGCTTAGCGGTTCAGGGCGGTGAGCAGTTCTTC,CASSLAVQGGEQFF
TRBV12-3/TRBV12-4,NA,TRBJ2-7,TRBD2,TGTGCCAGCAGCCCGAGCGCGGGAGGAGGGACGTACGAGCAGTACTTC,CASSPSAGGGTYEQYF
TRBV20-1,NA,TRBJ2-1,TRBD1,TGCAGTGCTAGCTATGCAGGGGGCATAGGTGAGCAGTTCTTC,CSASYAGGIGEQFF
TRBV5-6,few,TRBJ1-5,NA,TGTGCCAGCAGTTTGGACAGTTCCAATCAGCCCCAGCATTTT,CASSLDSSNQPQHF
TRBV4-3,NA,TRBJ2-1,TRBD1,TGCGCCAGCAGCCGCAGCCCCCCCGGGACAGATCTTAGCTCCTACAATGAGCAGTTCTTC,CASSRSPPGTDLSSYNEQFF
TRBV2,many,TRBJ2-2,NA,TGTGCCAGCAGTGCACGAAGGTTAGGGAACACCGGGGAGCTGTTTTTT,CASSARRLGNTGELFF
TRBV6-1,few,TRBJ1-1,NA,TGTGCCAGCAGGGGGAACCGCCGAGGAGCTTTCTTT,CASRGNRRGAFF
TRBV7-1,NA,TRBJ2-1,TRBD1,TGTGCCAGCAGCTCAAACAGGGGGCACGGGGGACACAATGAGCGGTTCTTC,CASSSNRGHGGHNERFF
TRBV19,NA,TRBJ2-1,TRBD2,TGTGCCAGTAGTATAGGTGCGGGAGGTCCTGAGAATGAGCAGTTCTTC,CASSIGAGGPENEQFF
TRBV15,NA,TRBJ1-3,NA,TGTGCCACCAGCAGTGGGAACAGGGCAAACTCTGGAAACACCATATATTTT,CATSSGNRANSGNTIYF
TRBV7-2,many,TRBJ1-6,NA,TGTGCCAGCAGCTTAGGTCGTGTTGCTACCTATAATTCACCCCTCCACTTT,CASSLGRVATYNSPLHF
TRBV6-1,NA,TRBJ2-1,NA,TGTGCCAGCACTCAGCGCAATGAGCAGTTCTTC,CASTQRNEQFF
TRBV7-2,few,TRBJ2-5,NA,TGTGCCAGCAGCTCCTGGCGCTACCAAGAGACCCAGTACTTC,CASSSWRYQETQYF
TRBV7-4,NA,TRBJ2-5,NA,TGTGCCAGCAGCTTAGGCACTACGGGCGAAGAGACCCAGTACTTC,CASSLGTTGEETQYF
TRBV7-2,few,TRBJ1-2,NA,TGTGCCAGCAGCTTACGGGGGAAGGTTGGCTACACCTTC,CASSLRGKVGYTF
TRBV7-6,NA,TRBJ1-5,NA,TGTGCCAGCAGCTTATCGTGGTCGGACCGGGCCTTGCCCCAGCATTTT,CASSLSWSDRALPQHF
TRBV5-1,few,TRBJ2-1,TRBD2,TGCGCCAGCAGCCCCCCGGGGGGAATCTTTAACAATGAGCAGTTCTTC,CASSPPGGIFNNEQFF
TRBV12-3/TRBV12-4,NA,TRBJ2-1,TRBD2,TGTGCCAGCAGCGTAGCGGGACGGGTAAATGAGCAGTTCTTC,CASSVAGRVNEQFF
TRBV15,NA,TRBJ2-1,NA,TGTGCCACCAGCAGAGGGAGGCTGCCTGCTCCGAACAATGAGCAGTTCTTC,CATSRGRLPAPNNEQFF
TRBV4-3,NA,TRBJ2-7,TRBD1,TGCGCCAGCAGCCAAGGGGACAGGGGGCTCTACGAGCAGTACTTC,CASSQGDRGLYEQYF
TRBV20-1,NA,TRBJ1-1,TRBD1,TGCAGTGCTAGGAAACCCGGGACAGCCACTGAAGCTTTCTTT,CSARKPGTATEAFF